This T cell receptor (beta chain) was identified in a study of blood T cell repertoires in COVID-19. Whole-study context: The origin of the acute and convalescent COVID-19 samples was the United States, Italy and Spain. T cells, B-cell-depleted T cells, or PBMCs supplied cDNA or gDNA.

As processed by the authors: Amplification of reference gene primers was used by the study to estimate nucleated cell counts. The assay was immunoSEQ multiplex PCR, and TCRdb's table has in-frame clones only and misses some. The DNA was the basis for D and trimming; V, J and clone size are from that table. The sample yields about 290,000 clones, around 90% seen once. CDR1 and CDR2 (germline): GTSNPN, SVGIG (reference sequence). Trimming cost V 4 bases and J 8 bases; bases outside gene matches: 13. The CDR3 loop spans 14 amino acids. Clinical history as reported by participants underpinned cohort assignment.

The source material was PBMCs or T cells enriched from blood (not recorded which). This receptor was obtained from a middle-aged woman who had recovered from COVID-19. V is TRBV30 and J is TRBJ1-2, with 7 bases that match TRBD1. Here the CDR3 reads CAWKYNQGVRGYTF. The CDR3 nucleotides are TGTGCCTGGAAATACAACCAGGGGGTAAGGGGCTACACCTTC.